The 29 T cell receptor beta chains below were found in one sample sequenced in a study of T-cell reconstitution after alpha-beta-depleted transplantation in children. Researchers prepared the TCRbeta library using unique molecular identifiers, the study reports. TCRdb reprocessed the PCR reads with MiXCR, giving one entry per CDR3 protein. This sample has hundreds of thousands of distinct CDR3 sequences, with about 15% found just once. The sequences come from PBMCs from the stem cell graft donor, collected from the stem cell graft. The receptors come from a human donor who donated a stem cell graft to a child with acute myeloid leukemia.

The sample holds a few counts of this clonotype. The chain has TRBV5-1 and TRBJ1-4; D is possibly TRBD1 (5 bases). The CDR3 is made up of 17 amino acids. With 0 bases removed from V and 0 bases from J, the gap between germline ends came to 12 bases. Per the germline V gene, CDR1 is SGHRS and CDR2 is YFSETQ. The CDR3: CASSLGTRIATNEKLFF. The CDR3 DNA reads TGCGCCAGCAGCTTGGGGACACGGATTGCAACTAATGAAAAACTGTTTTTT. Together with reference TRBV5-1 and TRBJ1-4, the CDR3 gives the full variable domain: KAGVTQTPRYLIKTRGQQVTLSCSPISGHRSVSWYQQTPGQGLQFLFEYFSETQRNKGNFPGRFSGRQFSNSRSEMNVSTLELGDSALYLCASSLGTRIATNEKLFFGSGTQLSVL.

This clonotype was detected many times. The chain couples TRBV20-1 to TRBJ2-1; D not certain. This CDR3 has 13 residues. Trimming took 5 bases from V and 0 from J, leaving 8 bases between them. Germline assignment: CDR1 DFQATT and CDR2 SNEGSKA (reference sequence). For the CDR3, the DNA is TGCAGTGCTCCGGTCGGCTCCTACAATGAGCAGTTCTTC. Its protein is CSAPVGSYNEQFF.

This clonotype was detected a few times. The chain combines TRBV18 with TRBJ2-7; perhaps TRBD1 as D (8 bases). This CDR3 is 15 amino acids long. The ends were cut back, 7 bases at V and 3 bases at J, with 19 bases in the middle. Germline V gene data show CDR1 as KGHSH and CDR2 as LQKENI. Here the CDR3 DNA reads TGTGCCAGCTTCCAAAGCGGGACAGGAAGCTACGAGCAGTACTTC. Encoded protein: CASFQSGTGSYEQYF.

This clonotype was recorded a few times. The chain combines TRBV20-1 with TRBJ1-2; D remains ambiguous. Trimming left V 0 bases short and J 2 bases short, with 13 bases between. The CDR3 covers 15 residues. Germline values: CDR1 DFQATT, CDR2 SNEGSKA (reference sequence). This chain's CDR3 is CSARDRAQWNYGYTF. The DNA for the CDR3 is TGCAGTGCTAGAGATCGGGCCCAGTGGAACTATGGCTACACCTTC.

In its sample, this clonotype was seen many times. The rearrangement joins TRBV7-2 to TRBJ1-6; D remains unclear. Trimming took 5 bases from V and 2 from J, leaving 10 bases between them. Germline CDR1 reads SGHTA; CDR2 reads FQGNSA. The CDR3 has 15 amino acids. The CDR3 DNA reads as TGTGCCAGCAGCCCCGGACGGACCTATAATTCACCCCTCCACTTT. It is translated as CASSPGRTYNSPLHF.

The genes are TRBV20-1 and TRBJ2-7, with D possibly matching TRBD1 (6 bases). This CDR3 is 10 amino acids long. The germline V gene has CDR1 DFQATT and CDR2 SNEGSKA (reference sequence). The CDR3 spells CSARTRGHQV. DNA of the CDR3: TGCAGTGCTAGAACCAGGGGCCACCAGGTC.

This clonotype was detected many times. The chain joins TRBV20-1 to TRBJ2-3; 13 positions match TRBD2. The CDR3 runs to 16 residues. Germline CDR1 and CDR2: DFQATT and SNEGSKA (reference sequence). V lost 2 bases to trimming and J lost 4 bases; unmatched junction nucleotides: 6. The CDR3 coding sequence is TGCAGTGCTAGATCCCTGACTAGCGGGGGGTCAGATACGCAGTATTTT. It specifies CSARSLTSGGSDTQYF.

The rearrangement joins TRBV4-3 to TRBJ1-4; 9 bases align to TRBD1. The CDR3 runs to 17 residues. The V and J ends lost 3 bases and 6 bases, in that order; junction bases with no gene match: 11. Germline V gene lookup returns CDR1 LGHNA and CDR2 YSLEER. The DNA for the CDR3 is TGCGCCAGCAGCCAGTACCTCCGGGACAGGGAGGATGAAAAACTGTTTTTT. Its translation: CASSQYLRDREDEKLFF.

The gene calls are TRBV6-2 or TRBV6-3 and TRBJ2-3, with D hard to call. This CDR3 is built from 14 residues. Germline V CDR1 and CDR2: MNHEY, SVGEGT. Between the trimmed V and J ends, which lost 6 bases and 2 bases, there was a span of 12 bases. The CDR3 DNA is TGTGCCAGCAGAAGGCCTTCTTCCACAGATACGCAGTATTTT. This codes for CASRRPSSTDTQYF.

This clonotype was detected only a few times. The CDR3 bases are TGCAGTGCTAGAGGTTGGCTCGCCCCCTACAATGAGCAGTTCTTC. Translated, it gives CSARGWLAPYNEQFF. This chain uses TRBV20-1 with TRBJ2-1, with D uncertain. V lost 1 base to trimming and J lost 2 bases, with 12 bases between them. Looked up from germline, CDR1 is DFQATT and CDR2 is SNEGSKA (reference sequence). The length of the CDR3 is 15 residues.

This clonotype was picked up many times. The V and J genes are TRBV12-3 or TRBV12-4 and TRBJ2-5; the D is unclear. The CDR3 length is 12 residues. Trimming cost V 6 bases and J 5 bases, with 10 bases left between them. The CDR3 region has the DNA TGTGCCAGCAGCTTAAACGGGGAGACCCAGTACTTC. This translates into CASSLNGETQYF.

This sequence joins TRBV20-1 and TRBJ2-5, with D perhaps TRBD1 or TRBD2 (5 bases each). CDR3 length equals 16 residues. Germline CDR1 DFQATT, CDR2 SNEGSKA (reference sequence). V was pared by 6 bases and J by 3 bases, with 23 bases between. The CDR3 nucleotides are TGCAGTGCCAGGACGCACCTCGCTGGGGGAAAAGAGACCCAGTACTTC. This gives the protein CSARTHLAGGKETQYF.

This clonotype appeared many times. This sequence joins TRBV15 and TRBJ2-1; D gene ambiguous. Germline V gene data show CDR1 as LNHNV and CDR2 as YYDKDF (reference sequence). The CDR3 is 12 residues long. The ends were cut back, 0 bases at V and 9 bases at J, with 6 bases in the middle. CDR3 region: CATSRDLTEQFF. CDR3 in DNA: TGTGCCACCAGCAGAGATCTCACTGAGCAGTTCTTC.

This chain's CDR3 is CASSYTHGGGQTYEQYV. The CDR3 DNA is TGTGCCAGCAGTTACACCCACGGCGGGGGCCAAACCTACGAGCAGTACGTC. This chain connects TRBV6-5 to TRBJ2-7; tentative D call: TRBD2 (7 bases). The CDR3 contains 17 residues. CDR1 is MNHEY and CDR2 is SVGAGI in the germline V gene. V lost 2 bases, J lost 2 bases, and 19 bases lay in between.

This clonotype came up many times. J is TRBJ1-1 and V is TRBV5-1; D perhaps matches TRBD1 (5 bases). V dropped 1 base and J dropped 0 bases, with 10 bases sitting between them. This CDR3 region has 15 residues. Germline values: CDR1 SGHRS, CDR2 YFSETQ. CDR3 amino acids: CASSLRGSLNTEAFF. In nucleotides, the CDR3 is TGCGCCAGCAGCTTGCGGGGCAGCCTGAACACTGAAGCTTTCTTT.

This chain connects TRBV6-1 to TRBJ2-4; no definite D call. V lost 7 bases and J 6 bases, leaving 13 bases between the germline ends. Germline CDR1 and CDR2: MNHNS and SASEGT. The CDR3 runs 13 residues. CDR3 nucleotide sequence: TGTGCCAGCAAAAACGGTGGGCGAAACATTCAGTACTTC. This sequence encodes CASKNGGRNIQYF.

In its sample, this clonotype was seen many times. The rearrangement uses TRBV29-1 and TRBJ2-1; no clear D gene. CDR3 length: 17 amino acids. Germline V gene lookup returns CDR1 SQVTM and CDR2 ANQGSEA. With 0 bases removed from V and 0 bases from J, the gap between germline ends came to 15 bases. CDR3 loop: CSVEDAVLSSSYNEQFF. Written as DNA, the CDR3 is TGCAGCGTTGAAGATGCCGTTCTCTCAAGCTCCTACAATGAGCAGTTCTTC.

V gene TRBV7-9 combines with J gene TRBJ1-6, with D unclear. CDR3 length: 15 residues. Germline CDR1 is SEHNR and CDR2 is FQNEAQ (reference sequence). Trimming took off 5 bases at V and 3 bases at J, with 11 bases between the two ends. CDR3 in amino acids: CASSPRAVYNSPLHF. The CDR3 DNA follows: TGTGCCAGCAGCCCAAGGGCAGTCTATAATTCACCCCTCCACTTT.

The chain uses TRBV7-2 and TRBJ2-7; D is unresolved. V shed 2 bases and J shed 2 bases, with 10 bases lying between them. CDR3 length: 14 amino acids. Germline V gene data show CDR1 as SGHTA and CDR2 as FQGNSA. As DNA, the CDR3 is TGTGCCAGCAGCTTAAGCGTTACCACCTACGAGCAGTACTTC. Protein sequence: CASSLSVTTYEQYF.

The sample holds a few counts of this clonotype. The CDR3 region has the DNA TGTGCCAGCAGTCCAACCAGGGCCTTGGTGTATGGCAATCAGCCCCAGCATTTT. The encoded protein is CASSPTRALVYGNQPQHF. V usage is TRBV12-3 or TRBV12-4 and J usage is TRBJ1-5, with a possible D match to TRBD1 (5 bases). This CDR3 contains 18 residues. V lost 5 bases and J 2 bases, leaving 22 bases between the germline ends.

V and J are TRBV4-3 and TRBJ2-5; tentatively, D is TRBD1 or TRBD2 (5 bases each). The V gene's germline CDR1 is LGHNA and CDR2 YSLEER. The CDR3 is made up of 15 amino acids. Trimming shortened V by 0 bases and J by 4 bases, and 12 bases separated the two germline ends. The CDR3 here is CASSQEERDAETQYF. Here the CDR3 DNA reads TGCGCCAGCAGCCAAGAAGAAAGGGACGCAGAGACCCAGTACTTC.

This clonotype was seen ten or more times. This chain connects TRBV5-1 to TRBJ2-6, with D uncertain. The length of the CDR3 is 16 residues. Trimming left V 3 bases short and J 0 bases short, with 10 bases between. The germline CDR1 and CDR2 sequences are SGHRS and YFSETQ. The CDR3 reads CASSYGRHSGANVLTF. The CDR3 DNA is TGCGCCAGCAGCTATGGACGTCACTCTGGGGCCAACGTCCTGACTTTC.

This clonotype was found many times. CDR3 DNA sequence: TGTGCCAGCAGCCCTCGGACAGGGGGCGTGGTTAAAGCTTTCTTT. It codes for CASSPRTGGVVKAFF. The rearrangement joins TRBV5-5 to TRBJ1-1; TRBD1 agrees at 11 bases. The CDR3 spans 15 residues. V lost 4 bases, J lost 9 bases, and 11 bases stayed unmatched. Germline V gene sequence: CDR1 SGHKS, CDR2 YYEKEE (reference sequence).

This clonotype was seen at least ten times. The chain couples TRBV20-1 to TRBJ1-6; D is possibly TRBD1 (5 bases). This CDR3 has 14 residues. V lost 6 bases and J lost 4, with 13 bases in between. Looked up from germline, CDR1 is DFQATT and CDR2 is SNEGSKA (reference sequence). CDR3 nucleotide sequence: TGCAGTGCCAGTCGGGGGTCTTATAATTCACCCCTCCACTTT. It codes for CSASRGSYNSPLHF.

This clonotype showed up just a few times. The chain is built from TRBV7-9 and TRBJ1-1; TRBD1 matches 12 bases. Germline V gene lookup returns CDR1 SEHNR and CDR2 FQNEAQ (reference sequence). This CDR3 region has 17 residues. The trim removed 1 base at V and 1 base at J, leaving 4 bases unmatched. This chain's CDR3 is CASSLGGQGARNTEAFF. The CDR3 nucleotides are TGTGCCAGCAGCTTAGGGGGACAGGGGGCGCGGAACACTGAAGCTTTCTTT.

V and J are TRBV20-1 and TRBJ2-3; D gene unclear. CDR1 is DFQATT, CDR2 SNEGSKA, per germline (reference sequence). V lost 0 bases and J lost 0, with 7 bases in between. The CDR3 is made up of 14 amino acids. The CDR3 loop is CSARDAKSTDTQYF. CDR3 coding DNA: TGCAGTGCTAGAGATGCCAAAAGCACAGATACGCAGTATTTT.

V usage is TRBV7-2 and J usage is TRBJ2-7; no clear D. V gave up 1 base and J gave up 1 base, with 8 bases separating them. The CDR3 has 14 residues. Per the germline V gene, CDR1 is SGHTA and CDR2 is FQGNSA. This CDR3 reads CASSLEPESYEQYF. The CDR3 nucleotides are TGTGCCAGCAGCTTAGAGCCGGAGTCCTACGAGCAGTACTTC. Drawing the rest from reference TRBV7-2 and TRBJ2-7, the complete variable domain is GAGVSQSPSNKVTEKGKDVELRCDPISGHTALYWYRQSLGQGLEFLIYFQGNSAPDKSGLPSDRFSAERTGGSVSTLTIQRTQQEDSAVYLCASSLEPESYEQYFGPGTRLTVT.

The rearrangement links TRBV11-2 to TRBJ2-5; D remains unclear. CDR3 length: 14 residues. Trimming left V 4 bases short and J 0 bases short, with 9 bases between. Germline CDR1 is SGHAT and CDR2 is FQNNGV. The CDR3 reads CASSSDADQETQYF. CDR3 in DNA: TGTGCCAGCAGCTCAGACGCGGACCAAGAGACCCAGTACTTC.

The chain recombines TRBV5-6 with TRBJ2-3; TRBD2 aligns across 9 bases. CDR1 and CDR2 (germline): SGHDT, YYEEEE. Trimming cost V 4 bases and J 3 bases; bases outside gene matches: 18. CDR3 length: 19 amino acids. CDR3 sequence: CASSGISGGLTWGTDTQYF. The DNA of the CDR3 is TGTGCCAGCAGCGGGATTAGCGGGGGACTGACTTGGGGGACAGATACGCAGTATTTT.